The 20 T cell receptor beta chains reported below all come from one sample, sequenced in a study of response to subunit inactivated influenza vaccine. TCRdb re-analysed the RT-PCR reads in MiXCR, keeping a single row per CDR3 protein. The table lists approximately 230,000 distinct CDR3 sequences, more than 10% of them singletons. The material sequenced was non-naive T cells sorted from PBMCs, taken less than 15 days before vaccination. These receptors originate from a man aged 50 to 59 who received an inactivated influenza vaccine.

The V and J genes are TRBV10-3 and TRBJ2-2, with no clear D. The V and J ends lost 5 bases and 4 bases respectively, with 11 bases between them. The length of the CDR3 is 14 residues. Germline CDR1 reads ENHRY; CDR2 reads SYGVKD. CDR3 residues: CAISRTAATGELFF. Written as DNA, the CDR3 is TGTGCCATCAGTCGGACGGCTGCCACCGGGGAGCTGTTTTTT.

This chain connects TRBV19 to TRBJ2-1; 10 nucleotides match TRBD2. The V segment lost 6 bases and the J segment 5 bases; nucleotides outside the gene matches: 7. The V gene's germline CDR1 is LNHDA and CDR2 SQIVND (reference sequence). The CDR3 consists of 15 residues. The chain's CDR3 is CASSPSGSFNNEQFF. Written as DNA, the CDR3 is TGTGCCAGTAGCCCTAGCGGGAGCTTTAACAATGAGCAGTTCTTC.

This clonotype appeared many times. The V and J genes are TRBV11-2 and TRBJ2-3; D not resolved. The CDR3 is 13 residues long. The germline CDR1 and CDR2 sequences are SGHAT and FQNNGV. The V end lost 0 bases, the J end lost 6 bases, and 7 bases lay between the germline ends. The CDR3 DNA is TGTGCCAGCAGCTTAGATCTTTGGGATACGCAGTATTTT. As protein: CASSLDLWDTQYF.

In this sample, this clonotype turned up once. The genes are TRBV3-1 and TRBJ2-1; D is undetermined. The V end was cut by 4 bases, the J end by 5 bases, with 15 bases between. From germline, CDR1 is LGHDT and CDR2 YNNKEL (reference sequence). The CDR3 length is 15 residues. The CDR3 sequence is CASSLTERLNNEQFF. DNA for the CDR3: TGTGCCAGCAGCCTTACGGAACGTTTGAACAATGAGCAGTTCTTC.

In this sample, this clonotype turned up many times. The CDR3 region is CASSQVRGDTQYF. In nucleotides, the CDR3 is TGTGCCAGCAGCCAGGTCAGAGGGGATACGCAGTATTTT. The V call is TRBV4-2, the J call TRBJ2-3; a possible D gene is TRBD2 (5 bases). Germline V gene sequence: CDR1 LGHNA, CDR2 YNFKEQ. The CDR3 is made up of 13 amino acids. Trimming removed 3 bases from V and 6 bases from J, with 10 bases in between.

This clonotype has a handful of counts. CDR3 coding DNA: TGTGCCACCAGTGATCCCGGACTAGCGGGAGGGACAGATACGCAGTATTTT. It codes for CATSDPGLAGGTDTQYF. J is TRBJ2-3 and V is TRBV24-1; 15 positions match TRBD2. This CDR3 comprises 17 residues. Germline CDR1 is KGHDR and CDR2 is SFDVKD. V trimming: 3 bases; J trimming: 3 bases; junction bases outside the gene matches: 3.

This clonotype has at least ten counts. The CDR3 spells CSVNFYGYTF. As DNA, the CDR3 is TGCAGCGTCAACTTCTATGGCTACACCTTC. V gene TRBV29-1 combines with J gene TRBJ1-2, with D unresolved. The germline V gene encodes CDR1 SQVTM and CDR2 ANQGSEA. V shed 6 bases and J shed 4 bases, with 6 bases lying between them. The length of the CDR3 is 10 residues.

This chain connects TRBV7-9 to TRBJ1-5; 8 bases match TRBD1. With V trimmed by 1 base and J by 6 bases, 8 bases remained unmatched. Per the germline V gene, CDR1 is SEHNR and CDR2 is FQNEAQ (reference sequence). The length of the CDR3 is 16 residues. The DNA of the CDR3 is TGTGCCAGCAGCTTAGTGGGCAGGGGGCGAGCTCAGCCCCAGCATTTT. Translation gives CASSLVGRGRAQPQHF.

Only a few counts were recorded for this clonotype. The chain carries TRBV6-2 or TRBV6-3 and TRBJ2-5; 7 bases map to TRBD1. The CDR3 is 14 amino acids. Trimming at V came to 5 bases and at J to 1 base, leaving 4 bases not matched to a gene. Germline V CDR1 and CDR2: MNHEY, SVGEGT. CDR3 sequence (DNA): TGTGCCAGCAGTAACGACAGGGTCCAAGAGACCCAGTACTTC. Translating gives CASSNDRVQETQYF.

The V gene is TRBV30, the J gene TRBJ2-7; TRBD1 matches 7 bases. This CDR3 is 14 amino acids long. V lost 3 bases and J lost 0; bases outside the gene matches: 5. Germline loops: CDR1 GTSNPN, CDR2 SVGIG (reference sequence). CDR3 protein: CAWSYGTASYEQYF. Written as DNA, the CDR3 is TGTGCCTGGAGCTACGGGACAGCCTCCTACGAGCAGTACTTC.

The sample holds a few counts of this clonotype. V and J are TRBV7-2 and TRBJ2-1; D gene unclear. Trimming removed 5 bases at V and 7 bases at J, with 9 bases between. The CDR3 length is 12 residues. Germline values: CDR1 SGHTA, CDR2 FQGNSA. CDR3 sequence reads: CASSPTKNEQFF. The CDR3 nucleotides are TGTGCCAGCAGCCCTACTAAAAATGAGCAGTTCTTC.

This clonotype was observed many times. This chain uses TRBV6-1 with TRBJ1-5; 8 positions agree with TRBD1. The CDR3 consists of 15 residues. V trimming: 5 bases; J trimming: 7 bases; junction bases outside the gene matches: 10. Germline CDR1 reads MNHNS; CDR2 reads SASEGT. The CDR3, as DNA: TGTGCCAGCAGTCCGTGGGCAGGGGGCATGCAGCCCCAGCATTTT. Translated: CASSPWAGGMQPQHF.

This clonotype appeared a few times. The genes are TRBV6-1 and TRBJ1-5; the D gene is possibly TRBD1 (6 bases). The germline V and J ends were trimmed by 8 bases and 3 bases, with 14 bases remaining between them. In germline, CDR1 is MNHNS, CDR2 SASEGT. There are 14 residues in the CDR3. The CDR3 is CASGLQGSNQPQHF. The CDR3, as DNA: TGTGCCAGCGGACTACAGGGATCCAATCAGCCCCAGCATTTT.

The chain recombines TRBV20-1 with TRBJ2-5; 7 bases fit TRBD2. The CDR3 runs 14 residues. Germline V CDR1 and CDR2: DFQATT, SNEGSKA (reference sequence). J was trimmed by 5 bases and V by 5 bases; bases with no gene match: 11. The DNA for the CDR3 is TGCAGTGCTCAAAGGTCTAGCGGTAGCGAGACCCAGTACTTC. Its protein is CSAQRSSGSETQYF.

This clonotype turned up a few times. V and J are TRBV12-3 or TRBV12-4 and TRBJ2-1, with TRBD2 identical over 8 bases. The junction had 3 bases not matched to a gene; V was cut back by 2 bases and J by 6 bases. The CDR3 covers 14 residues. The CDR3 reads CASSLREGVNEQFF. CDR3 DNA: TGTGCCAGCAGTTTACGGGAGGGGGTCAATGAGCAGTTCTTC.

This clonotype was picked up a small number of times. The V gene is TRBV7-2, the J gene TRBJ2-1; 8 bases match TRBD2. Germline-derived CDR1 and CDR2 are SGHTA and FQGNSA. The V gene end was trimmed by 1 base and the J gene end by 10 bases; junction bases not matched to a gene: 3. CDR3 length equals 13 residues. The CDR3 nucleotides read TGTGCCAGCAGCTTAGTCGGGGGGGACGAGCAGTTCTTC. It codes for CASSLVGGDEQFF.

This clonotype has just a few counts. The chain employs TRBV3-1 and TRBJ2-1; the match to TRBD2 covers 7 bases. CDR1 is LGHDT and CDR2 is YNNKEL in the germline V gene (reference sequence). CDR3 length equals 15 residues. V gave up 3 bases and J gave up 3 bases; unmatched junction bases: 5. The CDR3: CASSHWTGGYNEQFF. The CDR3 DNA follows: TGTGCCAGCAGCCATTGGACGGGGGGCTACAATGAGCAGTTCTTC.

This clonotype was seen a handful of times. This sequence joins TRBV6-2 or TRBV6-3 and TRBJ2-7; 10 positions match TRBD1. V trimming: 6 bases; J trimming: 7 bases; junction bases outside the gene matches: 9. The CDR3 loop spans 14 amino acids. Germline assignment: CDR1 MNHEY and CDR2 SVGEGT. Here the CDR3 reads CASRTGTGVREQYF. CDR3 coding DNA: TGTGCCAGCAGAACCGGGACAGGGGTTCGGGAGCAGTACTTC.

The chain joins TRBV5-1 to TRBJ2-5; no definite D call. The germline gives CDR1 SGHRS, CDR2 YFSETQ. V was trimmed by 0 bases and J by 4 bases, leaving 10 bases between them. This CDR3 has 14 amino acids. CDR3 loop: CASSLEGNGETQYF. The DNA for the CDR3 is TGCGCCAGCAGCTTGGAGGGCAATGGAGAGACCCAGTACTTC. Based on the CDR3 plus reference TRBV5-1 and TRBJ2-5, the full variable domain is KAGVTQTPRYLIKTRGQQVTLSCSPISGHRSVSWYQQTPGQGLQFLFEYFSETQRNKGNFPGRFSGRQFSNSRSEMNVSTLELGDSALYLCASSLEGNGETQYFGPGTRLLVL.

Only a few counts were recorded for this clonotype. The chain couples TRBV7-2 to TRBJ1-3; no definite D call. Between the trimmed V and J ends, which lost 1 base and 2 bases, there was a span of 6 bases. This CDR3 contains 14 residues. Germline V gene sequence: CDR1 SGHTA, CDR2 FQGNSA. The CDR3 sequence is CASSLGRTGNTIYF. CDR3 DNA sequence: TGTGCCAGCAGCTTAGGGAGGACTGGAAACACCATATATTTT.